This is a list of T cell receptor beta chains from one sample in a study of PD-L1 blockade in urothelial cancer. Profiled with immunoSEQ multiplex PCR; TCRdb holds only in-frame clones, not every one. The sample includes about 120,000 clones, 91% of them seen just once. The material was PBMCs, obtained around atezolizumab (anti-PD-L1) treatment. Source of these receptors: a man aged 55 to 70 with urothelial cancer. CDR3s include the opening cysteine and the closing phenylalanine or tryptophan. A D gene is named only where the DNA matches it firmly. Clone size is given for some rows only: seen once, a few or many times, or a class if the clone is expanded.

V	size	J	D	DNA	CDR3
TRBV19	-	TRBJ2-7	TRBD1	TGTGCCAGTAGTAGCCCGGGACAGGGTCTGGGCGAGCAGTACTTC	CASSSPGQGLGEQYF
TRBV4-2	-	TRBJ2-4	-	TGTGCCAGCAGCCAAGATCCGTGGGTCGGGGCCAAAAACATTCAGTACTTC	CASSQDPWVGAKNIQYF
TRBV5-4	-	TRBJ2-1	-	TGTGCCAGCAGCTTGGTTGTGGGAGACTACAATGAGCAGTTCTTC	CASSLVVGDYNEQFF
TRBV9	-	TRBJ1-6	-	TGTGCCAGCAGCCGGGAGGGTTCTTATAATTCACCCCTCCACTTT	CASSREGSYNSPLHF
TRBV30	-	TRBJ1-5	-	TGTGCCTGGAGTCACCAGGGTCGGCAGCCCCAGCATTTT	CAWSHQGRQPQHF
TRBV2	-	TRBJ1-2	TRBD1	TGTGCCAGCAGTAGGACAGGGATCGATGGCTACACCTTC	CASSRTGIDGYTF
TRBV5-4	-	TRBJ1-6	TRBD1	TGTGCCAGCAGCCAGGGGGGAGATGCCTATAATTCACCCCTCCACTTT	CASSQGGDAYNSPLHF
TRBV6-5	-	TRBJ1-3	-	TGTGCCAGCGGGAGGGGGGCACGACGGAACGCCATATATTTT	CASGRGARRNAIYF
TRBV10-3	once	TRBJ1-1	TRBD1	TGTGCCACCGGGACAGGGGTGAACACTGAAGCTTTCTTT	CATGTGVNTEAFF
TRBV19	-	TRBJ2-1	TRBD2	TGTGCCAGTAGTCTGTGGGGGGGAGGCAATGAGCAGTTCTTC	CASSLWGGGNEQFF
TRBV27	-	TRBJ1-5	TRBD1	TGTGCCAGCAGTTACAGGGGAAATCAGCCCCAGCATTTT	CASSYRGNQPQHF
TRBV7-2	-	TRBJ2-5	TRBD2	TGTGCCAGCAGCTTAGGGACTAGCGGGAGGGCCAGGGAGACCCAGTACTTC	CASSLGTSGRARETQYF
TRBV30	-	TRBJ2-5	TRBD2	TGTGCCTGGAGTGGTCGGACTAGCGGTACGAAGCAAGAGACCCAGTACTTC	CAWSGRTSGTKQETQYF
TRBV11-2	-	TRBJ2-7	-	TGTGCCAGCAGCTTAATAGGGGACGAGCAGTACTTC	CASSLIGDEQYF
TRBV4-3	-	TRBJ2-1	TRBD2	TGCGCCAGCAGCCAAGAGGGGGGACTAGCGGGAGTCTACAATGAGCAGTTCTTC	CASSQEGGLAGVYNEQFF
TRBV7-2	-	TRBJ2-7	-	TGTGCCAGCAGCTTAGACAGGGTCGTCTCCGTTTACGAGCAGTACTTC	CASSLDRVVSVYEQYF
TRBV27	medium-sized	TRBJ1-6	-	TGTGCCAGCAGTTTAGGGCAGGCTGCGTCACCCCTCCACTTT	CASSLGQAASPLHF
TRBV18	-	TRBJ2-5	TRBD2	TGTGCCAGCACCACCCTGGACGGTGCTAGCGGGGGAGAGACCCAGTACTTC	CASTTLDGASGGETQYF
TRBV28	-	TRBJ1-2	TRBD1	TGTGCCAGCAGTTTAGACATCCGGGACAGCAACTATGGCTACACCTTC	CASSLDIRDSNYGYTF
TRBV5-4	once	TRBJ2-5	-	TGTGCCAGCAGCTCCAGTAAGACAGAAGAGACCCAGTACTTC	CASSSSKTEETQYF
TRBV5-1	-	TRBJ2-7	-	TGCGCCAGCAGCTTGAGACGGAGCTCCTACGAGCAGTACTTC	CASSLRRSSYEQYF
TRBV27	-	TRBJ2-1	TRBD2	TGTGCCAGCAGTCGTATGCCACCGGGACTAGCGGCCTACAATGAGCAGTTCTTC	CASSRMPPGLAAYNEQFF
TRBV19	-	TRBJ2-7	TRBD2	TGTGCCAGTAGGAAAACTAGCGGGGATTACGAGCAGTACTTC	CASRKTSGDYEQYF
TRBV7-9	-	TRBJ2-5	-	TGTGCCAGCAGCTTATCCCGGCGCGGAGGCACAGAGACCCAGTACTTC	CASSLSRRGGTETQYF
TRBV9	-	TRBJ2-5	-	TGTGCCAGCAGCGCGTCCCAGGGAATCCAAGAGACCCAGTACTTC	CASSASQGIQETQYF
TRBV5-4	-	TRBJ2-7	-	TGTGCCAGCAGTCGGGACTCCCGCTACGAGCAGTACTTC	CASSRDSRYEQYF
TRBV7-8	-	TRBJ2-4	-	TGTGCCAGCAGCTATGCAGCGGCCGGAGGATTGGCCAAAAACATTCAGTACTTC	CASSYAAAGGLAKNIQYF
TRBV18	-	TRBJ2-6	TRBD1	TGTGCCAGCTCGCAGCCGGGACAGGGGATCGGGGCCAACGTCCTGACTTTC	CASSQPGQGIGANVLTF
TRBV15	few	TRBJ1-3	-	TGTGCCACCAGCAGAAACAGGGCAAACACCATATATTTT	CATSRNRANTIYF
TRBV9	-	TRBJ2-3	-	TGTGCCAGCAGCGTAGGCACCGGGTTGAGTGTGAGCACAGATACGCAGTATTTT	CASSVGTGLSVSTDTQYF
TRBV5-1	-	TRBJ2-6	TRBD2	TGCGCCAGCAGCTTGGCGGGGGGGGCTGGGGCCAACGTCCTGACTTTC	CASSLAGGAGANVLTF
TRBV5-4	-	TRBJ2-7	TRBD1	TGTGCCAGCAGCGAACCGGGACAGGGGAGCTACGAGCAGTACTTC	CASSEPGQGSYEQYF
TRBV10-3	-	TRBJ1-4	-	TGTGCCATCAGTGGCCCAGGGGTACGGGAAAAACTGTTTTTT	CAISGPGVREKLFF
TRBV10-2	-	TRBJ2-5	TRBD1	TGCGCCAGCATTAGACAGGGGTCGTGGGAGACCCAGTACTTC	CASIRQGSWETQYF
TRBV5-4	-	TRBJ2-4	-	TGTGCCAGCAGCTTGGGCGGGGACGTGTCAAACATTCAGTACTTC	CASSLGGDVSNIQYF
TRBV29-1	-	TRBJ1-2	-	TGCAGCGTTGCGTCGCAGGGCCCTAACTATGGCTACACCTTC	CSVASQGPNYGYTF
TRBV7-2	once	TRBJ2-4	TRBD2	TGTGCCAGCAGCGGACTAGCGGGGCGAGCCAAAAACATTCAGTACTTC	CASSGLAGRAKNIQYF
TRBV28	-	TRBJ1-5	-	TGTGCCAGCAGTTCGGGACAAAATCAGCCCCAGCATTTT	CASSSGQNQPQHF
TRBV5-4	-	TRBJ2-3	TRBD2	TGTGCCAGCAGCTTGCGGTCGGGGGGGCGCACAGATACGCAGTATTTT	CASSLRSGGRTDTQYF
TRBV11-2	-	TRBJ2-3	-	TGTGCCAGCAGCTTAATCGTTGCGGGCACAGATACGCAGTATTTT	CASSLIVAGTDTQYF
TRBV11-2	-	TRBJ1-2	TRBD1	TGTGCCAGCAGCTCGACAGGGTCCAACTATGGCTACACCTTC	CASSSTGSNYGYTF
TRBV11-2	-	TRBJ2-7	TRBD2	TGTGCCAGCAGCGAACTAGCGGGGCCAATCTACGAGCAGTACTTC	CASSELAGPIYEQYF
TRBV18	-	TRBJ2-7	-	TGTGCCAGCTCACCGGCCGCGGGCCTGAGCTCCTACGAGCAGTACTTC	CASSPAAGLSSYEQYF
TRBV30	-	TRBJ1-2	-	TGTGCCTGGAGTTCCTCCAGGTGGGCTGGCTATGGCTACACCTTC	CAWSSSRWAGYGYTF
TRBV6-5	once	TRBJ2-2	-	TGTGCCAGCAGTTACGTAGGGGCCGGGGAGCTGTTTTTT	CASSYVGAGELFF
TRBV6-6	-	TRBJ2-3	-	TGTGCCAGCTCGGCGGGGATCACAGATACGCAGTATTTT	CASSAGITDTQYF
TRBV10-3	-	TRBJ1-1	-	TGTGCCATCAGTGGGGGGCAGGGGTCTGAAGCTTTCTTT	CAISGGQGSEAFF
TRBV7-2	-	TRBJ1-2	-	TGTGCCAGCAGCCGTCTATCGGACAGCGAGCTCTATGGCTACACCTTC	CASSRLSDSELYGYTF
TRBV7-7	-	TRBJ1-4	-	TGTGCCAGCAGCTTACGGGAGGGGGAAAAACTGTTTTTT	CASSLREGEKLFF